Sequencing of this T cell receptor (beta chain) was carried out in a study of monozygotic twins with inflammatory bowel disease. The CDR3 loop spans 15 amino acids. Germline V gene lookup returns CDR1 DFQATT and CDR2 SNEGSKA (reference sequence). TCRdb re-called the 5' RACE reads and catalogs CDR3 proteins one per entry, DNA excluded. This listing includes hundreds of thousands of distinct CDR3 sequences. The V and J genes are TRBV20-1 and TRBJ2-7; absent DNA, TCRdb's TRBD2 call cannot be checked. The TCR was taken from a human donor with ulcerative colitis or Crohn's disease, or a healthy co-twin of an affected twin (not recorded which). Specimen: blood. CDR3 sequence: CSARDPAGSSYEQYF.